The 29 T cell receptor beta chains below come from one sample, sequenced in a study of technical replicates of blood from a handful of donors. Assay used: immunoSEQ multiplex PCR; TCRdb lists only in-frame clones, some missing. The sample comprises 65,000 to 80,000 clones, roughly 91% of which are singletons, and under 0.5% rests with the top ten. Sequenced sample: T cells isolated from PBMCs. These TCRs come from a human donor in good health.

The chain links TRBV9 to TRBJ2-3, with 8 nucleotides matching TRBD2. The CDR3 runs to 15 residues. Germline values: CDR1 SGDLS, CDR2 YYNGEE. J gave up 3 bases and V 6 bases, and 9 bases lay outside the gene matches. CDR3: CASNSGGPFTDTQYF. As DNA, the CDR3 is TGTGCCAGCAACTCGGGAGGGCCCTTTACAGATACGCAGTATTTT. Drawing the rest from reference TRBV9 and TRBJ2-3, the complete variable domain is DSGVTQTPKHLITATGQRVTLRCSPRSGDLSVYWYQQSLDQGLQFLIQYYNGEERAKGNILERFSAQQFPDLHSELNLSSLELGDSALYFCASNSGGPFTDTQYFGPGTRLTVL.

With respect to this clone: Other DNA sequences of this sample code for an identical CDR3. The V and J genes are TRBV20-1 and TRBJ2-7; D is perhaps TRBD2 (5 bases). The V gene's germline CDR1 is DFQATT and CDR2 SNEGSKA (reference sequence). This CDR3 region has 11 residues. V lost 3 bases and J 4 bases, leaving 7 bases between the germline ends. The CDR3 reads CSARDSYEQYF. The CDR3 nucleotides are TGCAGTGCTAGGGACTCTTACGAGCAGTACTTC.

This clone was seen a few times. The chain carries TRBV7-8 and TRBJ1-3; no clear D. Trimming pared 1 base from V and 3 bases from J, leaving 16 bases between. The CDR3 length is 17 residues. Germline lookup yields CDR1 SGHVS and CDR2 FQNEAQ. CDR3 in DNA: TGTGCCAGCAGCTTAGAGTTCGGGTTAGTCCTTGGAAACACCATATATTTT. Translation: CASSLEFGLVLGNTIYF. The entire variable domain, with the rest obtained from reference TRBV7-8 and TRBJ1-3, is as follows: GAGVSQSPRYKVAKRGQDVALRCDPISGHVSLFWYQQALGQGPEFLTYFQNEAQLDKSGLPSDRFFAERPEGSVSTLKIQRTQQEDSAVYLCASSLEFGLVLGNTIYFGEGSWLTVV.

The chain links TRBV27 to TRBJ2-3, with 9 bases identical to TRBD1. In germline, CDR1 is MNHEY, CDR2 SMNVEV (reference sequence). J was trimmed by 3 bases and V by 6 bases; bases with no gene match: 10. This CDR3 has 16 amino acids. This chain's CDR3 is CASSPLGGQGTDTQYF. In DNA, the CDR3 is TGTGCCAGCAGCCCTCTCGGGGGACAGGGAACAGATACGCAGTATTTT.

The chain combines TRBV2 with TRBJ1-5; the D gene is possibly TRBD1 (5 bases). In germline, CDR1 is SNHLY, CDR2 FYNNEI. This CDR3 has 14 amino acids. Trimming removed 4 bases at V and 5 bases at J, with 12 bases between. CDR3 DNA sequence: TGTGCCAGCAGTGTATCGGGGGATGATCAGCCCCAGCATTTT. It yields the protein CASSVSGDDQPQHF.

V and J are TRBV25-1 and TRBJ1-4; D unclear. Trimming took off 0 bases at V and 8 bases at J, with 7 bases between the two ends. The CDR3 is made up of 13 amino acids. Germline lookup yields CDR1 MGHDK and CDR2 SYGVNS. The DNA of the CDR3 is TGTGCCAGCAGTGAATACGGTGAGGAAAAACTGTTTTTT. Its protein is CASSEYGEEKLFF.

The chain carries TRBV4-2 and TRBJ2-7, with TRBD2 matching 7 bases. The CDR3 sequence is 15 residues long. Per the germline V gene, CDR1 is LGHNA and CDR2 is YNFKEQ. V shed 0 bases and J 4 bases; nucleotides not matched to a gene: 6. The CDR3 DNA reads as TGTGCCAGCAGCCAAGAACGCGCGGGAGAGTACGAGCAGTACTTC. Translated, it gives CASSQERAGEYEQYF.

The chain carries TRBV18 and TRBJ1-2, with D maybe TRBD1 (5 bases). CDR3 size: 13 residues. The V gene lost 2 bases and the J gene lost 4 bases, with 8 bases spanning the gap. In germline, CDR1 is KGHSH, CDR2 LQKENI. The CDR3 region has the DNA TGTGCCAGCTCACCAGGAGGGGCCTATGGCTACACCTTC. This codes for CASSPGGAYGYTF.

V gene TRBV9 combines with J gene TRBJ2-1, with 9 bases lining up with TRBD2. V shed 0 bases and J 8 bases; nucleotides not matched to a gene: 12. Germline CDR1 is SGDLS and CDR2 is YYNGEE. CDR3 size: 17 residues. In DNA form, the CDR3 reads TGTGCCAGCAGCGTAGATGGTAGCGGGAGAATAGGCTATGAGCAGTTCTTC. As protein: CASSVDGSGRIGYEQFF.

This chain uses TRBV11-2 with TRBJ2-7, with 9 nucleotides matching TRBD2. The CDR3 totals 15 residues. The V gene's germline CDR1 is SGHAT and CDR2 FQNNGV. V was pared by 1 base and J by 0 bases, with 1 base of the junction left unmatched. The CDR3 spells CASSLGGLASYEQYF. The CDR3 DNA sequence: TGTGCCAGCAGCTTAGGGGGACTAGCCTCCTACGAGCAGTACTTC.

This clone was counted between two and nine times. The chain links TRBV4-1 to TRBJ2-2, with 7 bases aligning to TRBD2. This CDR3 region has 17 residues. Germline-derived CDR1 and CDR2 are MGHRA and YSYEKL. V lost 4 bases, J lost 7 bases, and 15 bases stayed unmatched. The CDR3 spells CASSLRVEGTMSGELFF. The CDR3 nucleotides are TGCGCCAGCAGCCTCCGTGTGGAGGGGACTATGAGCGGGGAGCTGTTTTTT.

The V gene is TRBV7-9, the J gene TRBJ1-2; possible D gene TRBD1, 6 bases. The germline V gene has CDR1 SEHNR and CDR2 FQNEAQ (reference sequence). The CDR3 length is 13 residues. The germline V and J ends were trimmed by 5 bases and 8 bases, with 15 bases remaining between them. CDR3 nucleotides: TGTGCCAGCAGCCAAGTGACAGGTCTGGGCTACACCTTC. Protein: CASSQVTGLGYTF.

This chain connects TRBV27 to TRBJ1-2, with unresolved D. The germline V and J ends were trimmed by 2 bases and 2 bases, with 12 bases remaining between them. The germline CDR1 and CDR2 sequences are MNHEY and SMNVEV (reference sequence). This CDR3 has 15 amino acids. The CDR3 DNA follows: TGTGCCAGCAGTTTAGCCTGGGAGGCGAACTATGGCTACACCTTC. It codes for CASSLAWEANYGYTF.

The rearrangement joins TRBV5-5 to TRBJ2-7; no clear D gene. Germline CDR1 SGHKS, CDR2 YYEKEE (reference sequence). CDR3 length equals 14 residues. V lost 0 bases and J 2 bases, leaving 9 bases between the germline ends. This CDR3 reads CASSLAIQTYEQYF. CDR3 sequence (DNA): TGTGCCAGCAGCTTGGCCATACAGACCTACGAGCAGTACTTC.

The rearrangement uses TRBV7-9 and TRBJ2-2; 9 bases fit TRBD1. The junction had 5 bases not matched to a gene; V was cut back by 8 bases and J by 7 bases. The CDR3 is 13 residues long. Germline V gene sequence: CDR1 SEHNR, CDR2 FQNEAQ (reference sequence). CDR3 protein: CASRTGEGGELFF. CDR3 DNA: TGTGCCAGCCGGACAGGGGAGGGCGGGGAGCTGTTTTTT.

This chain connects TRBV6-7 to TRBJ2-2, with TRBD2 as a possible D gene (5 bases). TRBV6-7 counts as an open reading frame of uncertain function. V lost 0 bases and J 3 bases, leaving 8 bases between the germline ends. The CDR3 is 15 residues long. CDR3 region: CASSYSPGDTGELFF. The CDR3 nucleotides read TGTGCCAGCAGTTACTCCCCCGGGGACACCGGGGAGCTGTTTTTT.

The J gene is TRBJ1-1, the V gene TRBV7-8; TRBD1 is a possible D gene (5 bases). The CDR3 loop spans 12 amino acids. CDR1 SGHVS and CDR2 FQNEAQ come from the germline V gene. Trimming removed 7 bases at V and 4 bases at J, with 10 bases between. DNA of the CDR3: TGTGCCAGCACCGGGGGTGGCACTGAAGCTTTCTTT. This codes for CASTGGGTEAFF.

This chain connects TRBV7-9 to TRBJ2-5; 12 bases are a match to TRBD2. The CDR3 covers 19 residues. Germline CDR1 reads SEHNR; CDR2 reads FQNEAQ (reference sequence). After removal of 6 bases from V and 0 bases from J, the junction contained 14 bases not matched to a gene. The CDR3 loop reads CASSPPTSGRRFDQETQYF. For the CDR3, the DNA is TGTGCCAGCAGTCCCCCGACTAGCGGGAGAAGGTTTGACCAAGAGACCCAGTACTTC.

V gene TRBV11-1 combines with J gene TRBJ2-1, with 10 bases aligning to TRBD2. This CDR3 has 15 residues. V lost 5 bases, J lost 5 bases, and 6 bases stayed unmatched. Germline CDR1 is SGHAT and CDR2 is FQDESV (reference sequence). The CDR3 DNA sequence: TGTGCCAGCAGCACCGGACTAGCGGTTAACAATGAGCAGTTCTTC. It is translated as CASSTGLAVNNEQFF.

The gene calls are TRBV19 and TRBJ1-2; 9 bases agree with TRBD1. Germline CDR1 and CDR2: LNHDA and SQIVND (reference sequence). The ends lost 2 bases at V and 5 bases at J; junction bases unmatched: 9. The length of the CDR3 is 16 residues. CDR3 bases: TGTGCCAGTAGTATAAACAGGGGGCGCATCTTTTATGGCTACACCTTC. It specifies CASSINRGRIFYGYTF.

The gene calls are TRBV4-1 and TRBJ2-3; D perhaps matches TRBD1 (6 bases). The length of the CDR3 is 17 residues. CDR1 is MGHRA, CDR2 YSYEKL, per germline. V lost 3 bases and J 6 bases, leaving 22 bases between the germline ends. The CDR3: CASSHAPDSWVPDTQYF. The CDR3 bases are TGCGCCAGCAGCCATGCCCCGGACAGTTGGGTCCCCGATACGCAGTATTTT.

For the CDR3, the DNA is TGTGCCAGCAGTGAGGGGATGGGGGCCCCTAATGAAAAACTGTTTTTT. Its protein product is CASSEGMGAPNEKLFF. This rearrangement joins TRBV6-1 to TRBJ1-4; D may be TRBD1 (6 bases). The CDR3 sequence is 16 residues long. Germline V lookup: CDR1 MNHNS, CDR2 SASEGT. Trimming took 3 bases from V and 3 from J, leaving 14 bases between them.

This chain connects TRBV15 to TRBJ1-2; TRBD1 matches 8 bases. CDR1 and CDR2 (germline): LNHNV, YYDKDF (reference sequence). Unmatched junction bases numbered 5, after V lost 7 bases and J lost 4 bases. This CDR3 has 13 amino acids. DNA for the CDR3: TGTGCCACCACCGCCGACAGGGGCTATGGCTACACCTTC. Encoded protein: CATTADRGYGYTF.

V and J are TRBV27 and TRBJ1-4; D unresolved. Between the trimmed V and J ends, which lost 5 bases and 8 bases, there was a span of 6 bases. From germline, CDR1 is MNHEY and CDR2 SMNVEV (reference sequence). CDR3 length: 11 amino acids. DNA for the CDR3: TGTGCCAGCAGTGGAGGGGAAAAACTGTTTTTT. Its protein is CASSGGEKLFF.

This sequence joins TRBV11-3 and TRBJ2-7; 8 nucleotides line up with TRBD1. Germline lookup yields CDR1 SGHNT and CDR2 YENEEA. The CDR3 spans 12 residues. J lost 6 bases, V lost 5 bases, and 3 bases had no gene match. The CDR3 reads CASSIQGGEQYF. For the CDR3, the DNA is TGTGCCAGCAGCATACAGGGGGGCGAGCAGTACTTC.

V and J are TRBV19 and TRBJ1-2; possible D gene TRBD1, 6 bases. The CDR3 sequence is 17 residues long. Deletions cut 7 bases from V and 2 bases from J, with 23 bases between. Germline V gene lookup returns CDR1 LNHDA and CDR2 SQIVND (reference sequence). CDR3 residues: CASKRGEKGHSNYGYTF. Here the CDR3 DNA reads TGTGCCAGTAAGCGAGGAGAAAAGGGACACTCGAACTATGGCTACACCTTC.

The rearrangement joins TRBV7-3 to TRBJ1-1; TRBD1 might be the D (5 bases). The CDR3 spans 13 residues. Deletions cut 5 bases from V and 0 bases from J, with 7 bases between. Germline V gene data show CDR1 as SGHTA and CDR2 as FQGTGA. The CDR3 is CASSRQMNTEAFF. The CDR3 coding sequence is TGTGCCAGCAGCCGACAGATGAACACTGAAGCTTTCTTT. The full variable domain, in which reference TRBV7-3 and TRBJ1-1 provide the parts outside the CDR3, is GAGVSQTPSNKVTEKGKYVELRCDPISGHTALYWYRQSLGQGPEFLIYFQGTGAADDSGLPNDRFFAVRPEGSVSTLKIQRTERGDSAVYLCASSRQMNTEAFFGQGTRLTVV.

The chain uses TRBV23-1 and TRBJ1-1; D remains unclear. TRBV23-1 is sorted into the ORF group, with uncertain function. V lost 9 bases, J lost 0 bases, and 17 bases lay in between. The CDR3 is 15 residues long. CDR3 sequence reads: CASFRRRMMNTEAFF. CDR3 sequence (DNA): TGCGCCAGTTTCAGGCGACGGATGATGAACACTGAAGCTTTCTTT.

The rearrangement uses TRBV14 and TRBJ1-3; D call uncertain. Trimming removed 1 base at V and 4 bases at J, with 11 bases between. From germline, CDR1 is SGHDN and CDR2 FVKESK. This CDR3 is 15 amino acids long. The CDR3 DNA reads TGTGCCAGCAGCCAAGCAACCGTTGGCGGAAACACCATATATTTT. Translating it yields CASSQATVGGNTIYF.